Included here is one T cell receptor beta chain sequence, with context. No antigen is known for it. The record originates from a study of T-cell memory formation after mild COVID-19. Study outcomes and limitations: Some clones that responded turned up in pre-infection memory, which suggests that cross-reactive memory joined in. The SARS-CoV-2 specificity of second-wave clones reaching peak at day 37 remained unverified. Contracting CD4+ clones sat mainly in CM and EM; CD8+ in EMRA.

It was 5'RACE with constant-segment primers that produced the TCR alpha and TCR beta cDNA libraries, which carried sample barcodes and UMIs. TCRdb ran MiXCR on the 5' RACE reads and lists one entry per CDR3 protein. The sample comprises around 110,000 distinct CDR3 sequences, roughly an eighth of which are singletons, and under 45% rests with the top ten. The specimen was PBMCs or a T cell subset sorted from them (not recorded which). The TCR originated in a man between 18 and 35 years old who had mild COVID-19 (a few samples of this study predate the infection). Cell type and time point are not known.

The CDR3, as DNA: TGTGCCAGCATCCCCCGAGATATTTCATCCCCTAACTATGGCTACACCTTC. Protein: CASIPRDISSPNYGYTF. The chain couples TRBV7-9 to TRBJ1-2; D remains unclear. This CDR3 is 17 amino acids long. With 7 bases removed from V and 0 bases from J, the gap between germline ends came to 21 bases. The germline gives CDR1 SEHNR, CDR2 FQNEAQ (reference sequence).